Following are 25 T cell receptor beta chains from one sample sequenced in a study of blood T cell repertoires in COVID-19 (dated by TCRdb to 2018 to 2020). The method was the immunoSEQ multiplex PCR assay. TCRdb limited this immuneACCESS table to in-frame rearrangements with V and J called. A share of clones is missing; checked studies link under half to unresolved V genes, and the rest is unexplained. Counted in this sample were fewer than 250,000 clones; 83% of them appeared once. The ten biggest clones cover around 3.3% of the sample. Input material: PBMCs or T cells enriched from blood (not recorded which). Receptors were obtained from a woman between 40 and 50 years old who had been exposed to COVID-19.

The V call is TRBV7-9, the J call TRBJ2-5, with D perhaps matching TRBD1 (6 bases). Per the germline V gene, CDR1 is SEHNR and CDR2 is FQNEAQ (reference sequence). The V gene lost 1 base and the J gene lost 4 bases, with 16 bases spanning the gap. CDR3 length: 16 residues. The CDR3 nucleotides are TGTGCCAGCAGCTTAGAGGTGTGGGGGCCGGGAGAGACCCAGTACTTC. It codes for CASSLEVWGPGETQYF.

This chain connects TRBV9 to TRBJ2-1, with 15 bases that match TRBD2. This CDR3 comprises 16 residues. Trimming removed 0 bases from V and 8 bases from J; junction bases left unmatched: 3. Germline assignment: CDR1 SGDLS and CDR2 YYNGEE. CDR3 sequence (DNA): TGTGCCAGCAGCGTAGGGACTAGCGGGGGGGTGGATGAGCAGTTCTTC. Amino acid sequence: CASSVGTSGGVDEQFF.

CDR3 protein: CASGNQGASGELFF. Written as DNA, the CDR3 is TGTGCCAGTGGAAACCAGGGGGCTAGCGGGGAGCTGTTTTTT. The rearrangement links TRBV19 to TRBJ2-2; 8 bases align to TRBD1. This CDR3 is built from 14 residues. Looked up from germline, CDR1 is LNHDA and CDR2 is SQIVND (reference sequence). Trimming removed 8 bases from V and 7 bases from J; junction bases left unmatched: 9.

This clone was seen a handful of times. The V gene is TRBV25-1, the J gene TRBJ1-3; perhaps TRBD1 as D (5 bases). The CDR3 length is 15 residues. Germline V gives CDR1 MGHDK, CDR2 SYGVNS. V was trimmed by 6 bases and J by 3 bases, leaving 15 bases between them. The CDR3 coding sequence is TGTGCCAGCAGGTTGGGAGGGGCGAGTGGAAACACCATATATTTT. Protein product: CASRLGGASGNTIYF.

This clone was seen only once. CDR3 bases: TGTGCCAGCAGCTTAAATCCAGGGTCAGTAACAGATACGCAGTATTTT. Translating it yields CASSLNPGSVTDTQYF. The chain recombines TRBV7-3 with TRBJ2-3; TRBD1 is a possible D gene (5 bases). Trimming shortened V by 1 base and J by 3 bases, and 14 bases separated the two germline ends. The CDR3 is made up of 16 amino acids. Germline V lookup: CDR1 SGHTA, CDR2 FQGTGA.

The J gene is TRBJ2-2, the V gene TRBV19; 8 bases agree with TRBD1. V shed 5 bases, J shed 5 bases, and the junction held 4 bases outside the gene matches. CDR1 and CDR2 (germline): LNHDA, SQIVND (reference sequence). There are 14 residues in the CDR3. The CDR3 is CASSPNRGTGELFF. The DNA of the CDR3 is TGTGCCAGTAGTCCTAACAGGGGGACCGGGGAGCTGTTTTTT.

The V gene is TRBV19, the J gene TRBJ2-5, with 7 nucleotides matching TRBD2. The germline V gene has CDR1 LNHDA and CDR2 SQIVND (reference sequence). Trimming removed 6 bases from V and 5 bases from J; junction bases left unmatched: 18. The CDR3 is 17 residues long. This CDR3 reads CASRSRYSGYLRETQYF. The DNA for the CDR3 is TGTGCCAGTAGAAGCCGATATAGCGGGTACTTACGGGAGACCCAGTACTTC.

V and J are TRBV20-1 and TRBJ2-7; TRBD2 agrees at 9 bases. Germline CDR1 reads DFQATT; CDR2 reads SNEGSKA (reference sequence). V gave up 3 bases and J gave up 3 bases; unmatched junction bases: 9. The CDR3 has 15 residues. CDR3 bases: TGCAGTGCTAGTAAAGCGGGGGGCCAAATCTACGAGCAGTACTTC. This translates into CSASKAGGQIYEQYF.

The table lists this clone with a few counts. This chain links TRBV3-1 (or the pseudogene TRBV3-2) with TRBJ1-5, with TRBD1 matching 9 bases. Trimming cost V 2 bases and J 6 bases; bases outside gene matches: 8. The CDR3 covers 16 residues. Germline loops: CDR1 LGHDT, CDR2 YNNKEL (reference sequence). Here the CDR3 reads CASSQSLGTGIQPQHF. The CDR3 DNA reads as TGTGCCAGCAGCCAATCGTTGGGGACAGGGATTCAGCCCCAGCATTTT.

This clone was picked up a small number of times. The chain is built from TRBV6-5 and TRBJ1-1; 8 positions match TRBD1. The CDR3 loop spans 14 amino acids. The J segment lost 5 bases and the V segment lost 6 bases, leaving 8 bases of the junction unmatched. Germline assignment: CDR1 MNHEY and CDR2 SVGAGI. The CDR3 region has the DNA TGTGCCAGCAGAAACCGGGACAGGCCTACTGAAGCTTTCTTT. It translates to CASRNRDRPTEAFF.

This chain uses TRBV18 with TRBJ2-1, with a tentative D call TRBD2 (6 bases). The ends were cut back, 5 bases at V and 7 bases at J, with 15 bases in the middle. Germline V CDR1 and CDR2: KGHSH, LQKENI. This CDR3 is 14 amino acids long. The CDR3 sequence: CASSSGTAKNEQFF. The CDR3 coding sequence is TGTGCCAGCTCATCCGGGACTGCTAAAAATGAGCAGTTCTTC.

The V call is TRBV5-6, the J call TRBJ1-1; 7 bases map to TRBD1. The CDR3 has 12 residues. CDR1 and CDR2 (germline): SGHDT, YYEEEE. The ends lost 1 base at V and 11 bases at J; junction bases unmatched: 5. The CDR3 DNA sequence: TGTGCCAGCAGCTTGAACCTCAGGGGGGCTTTCTTT. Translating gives CASSLNLRGAFF.

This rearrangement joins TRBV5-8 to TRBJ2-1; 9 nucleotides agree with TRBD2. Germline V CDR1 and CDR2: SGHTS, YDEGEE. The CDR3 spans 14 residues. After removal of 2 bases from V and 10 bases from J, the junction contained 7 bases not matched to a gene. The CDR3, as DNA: TGTGCCAGCAGCTTAGGCGGGGGGGCTTTGGAGCAGTTCTTC. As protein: CASSLGGGALEQFF.

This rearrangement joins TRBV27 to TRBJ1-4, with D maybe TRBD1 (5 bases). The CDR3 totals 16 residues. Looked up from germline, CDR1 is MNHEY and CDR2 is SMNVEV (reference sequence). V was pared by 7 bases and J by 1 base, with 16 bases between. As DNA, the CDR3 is TGTGCCAGCACTCCTGGGGCAGGGTTAACTAATGAAAAACTGTTTTTT. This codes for CASTPGAGLTNEKLFF.

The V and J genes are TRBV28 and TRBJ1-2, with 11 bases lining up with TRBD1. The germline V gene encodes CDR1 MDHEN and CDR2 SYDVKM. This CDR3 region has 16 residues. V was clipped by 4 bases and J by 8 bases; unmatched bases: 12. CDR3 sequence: CASSSMDRGLFEGYTF. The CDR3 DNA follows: TGTGCCAGCAGTTCGATGGACAGGGGGCTCTTCGAGGGCTACACCTTC.

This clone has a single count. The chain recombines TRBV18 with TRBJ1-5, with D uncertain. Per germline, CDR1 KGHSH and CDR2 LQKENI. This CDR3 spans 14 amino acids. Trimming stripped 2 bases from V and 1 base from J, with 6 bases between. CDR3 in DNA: TGTGCCAGCTCACCAGGCAGAAGCAATCAGCCCCAGCATTTT. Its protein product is CASSPGRSNQPQHF.

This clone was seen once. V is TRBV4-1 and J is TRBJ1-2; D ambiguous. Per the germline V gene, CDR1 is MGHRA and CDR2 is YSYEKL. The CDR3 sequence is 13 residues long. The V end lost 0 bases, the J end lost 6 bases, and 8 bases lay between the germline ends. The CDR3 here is CASSQDGADGYTF. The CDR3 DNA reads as TGCGCCAGCAGCCAAGATGGCGCGGATGGCTACACCTTC.

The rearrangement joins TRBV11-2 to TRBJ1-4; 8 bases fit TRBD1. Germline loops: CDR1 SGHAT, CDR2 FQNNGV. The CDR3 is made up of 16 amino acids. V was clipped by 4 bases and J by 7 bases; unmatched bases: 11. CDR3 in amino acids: CASSSNPGTGGEKLFF. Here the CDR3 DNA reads TGTGCCAGCAGCTCAAACCCCGGGACAGGAGGTGAAAAACTGTTTTTT.

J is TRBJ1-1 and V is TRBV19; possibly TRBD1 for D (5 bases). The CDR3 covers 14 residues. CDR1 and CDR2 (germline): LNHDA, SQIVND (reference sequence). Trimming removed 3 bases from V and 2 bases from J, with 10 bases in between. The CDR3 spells CASSISGGNTEAFF. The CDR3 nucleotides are TGTGCCAGTAGTATCTCGGGGGGAAACACTGAAGCTTTCTTT.

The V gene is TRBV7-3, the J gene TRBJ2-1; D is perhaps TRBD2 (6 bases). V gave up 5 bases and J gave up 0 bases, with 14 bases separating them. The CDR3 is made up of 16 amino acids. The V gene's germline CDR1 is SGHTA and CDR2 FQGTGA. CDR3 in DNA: TGTGCCAGCAGCCCTCCGGGGGTGGGCTCCTACAATGAGCAGTTCTTC. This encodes CASSPPGVGSYNEQFF.

DNA of the CDR3: TGTGCCAGCAGCGGGGGTAGCGGGGGGCAAGAGACCCAGTACTTC. Its protein is CASSGGSGGQETQYF. The chain carries TRBV11-3 and TRBJ2-5; 10 nucleotides agree with TRBD2. V trimming: 5 bases; J trimming: 2 bases; junction bases outside the gene matches: 5. Germline assignment: CDR1 SGHNT and CDR2 YENEEA. This CDR3 comprises 15 residues.

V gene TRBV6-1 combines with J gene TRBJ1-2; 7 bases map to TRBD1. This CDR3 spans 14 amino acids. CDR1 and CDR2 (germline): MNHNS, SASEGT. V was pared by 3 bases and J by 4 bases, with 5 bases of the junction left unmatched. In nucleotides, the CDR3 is TGTGCCAGCAGTGAGACCGGGACAGTCTATGGCTACACCTTC. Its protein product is CASSETGTVYGYTF.

The CDR3 coding sequence is TGTGCCAGCAGCTTGAACAGGGCCGAGAATTCACCCCTCCACTTT. It is translated as CASSLNRAENSPLHF. The chain recombines TRBV7-8 with TRBJ1-6; D might be TRBD1 (6 bases). The CDR3 totals 15 residues. The V and J ends lost 3 bases and 7 bases respectively, with 13 bases between them. The germline CDR1 and CDR2 sequences are SGHVS and FQNEAQ.

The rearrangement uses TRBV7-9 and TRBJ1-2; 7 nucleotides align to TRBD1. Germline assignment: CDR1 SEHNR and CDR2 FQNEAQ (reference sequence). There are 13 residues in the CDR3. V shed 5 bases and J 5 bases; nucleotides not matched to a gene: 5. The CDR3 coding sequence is TGTGCCAGCAGCCCACAGGGGAATTATGGCTACACCTTC. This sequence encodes CASSPQGNYGYTF.

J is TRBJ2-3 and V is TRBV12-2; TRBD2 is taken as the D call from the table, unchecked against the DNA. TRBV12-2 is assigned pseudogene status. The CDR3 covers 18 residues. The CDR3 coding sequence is TGTGCAAGTCGCTTCACCGATGGTGGGCGGGGGGCCCCCGATACGCAGTATTTT. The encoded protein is CASRFTDGGRGAPDTQYF.